The rows below give T cell receptor beta chains drawn from one sample of a study of CD8 T cells in Susac syndrome. A single record per CDR3 protein comes from TCRdb applying MiXCR to the immunoSEQ multiplex PCR reads. Of about 210,000 distinct CDR3 sequences listed, roughly 96% are singletons. Input material: CD4+ T cells from PBMCs. These receptors came from a human donor with multiple sclerosis. The CDR3 runs from the conserved cysteine through the conserved F or W. Each record gives: CDR3 protein, V gene, J gene.

CASSLITVDRNTEAFF	TRBV7-3	TRBJ1-1
CSARRTGGYEQYF	TRBV20-1	TRBJ2-7
CSVDRSKKTQYF	TRBV29-1	TRBJ2-5
CATSDLVDRVFSVAGELFF	TRBV24-1	TRBJ2-2
CASSSPAYEQYF	TRBV12-3/TRBV12-4	TRBJ2-7
CASSFDNPYEQYF	TRBV7-9	TRBJ2-7
CASSHERTGAYNEQFF	TRBV4-1	TRBJ2-1
CAWMRDRGLLGTGELFF	TRBV30	TRBJ2-2
CASSVARGYNEQFF	TRBV9	TRBJ2-1
CSGGTSGRVNEQFF	TRBV29-1	TRBJ2-1
CASSPRQGGEANEKLFF	TRBV7-9	TRBJ1-4
CASLQTPSNTGELFF	TRBV7-2	TRBJ2-2
CASSQGNRRYYGYTF	TRBV4-2	TRBJ1-2
CASSSWDSQETQYF	TRBV27	TRBJ2-5
CASSKTFGRVEDTQYF	TRBV27	TRBJ2-3
CASSLVGRTEAFF	TRBV12-3/TRBV12-4	TRBJ1-1
CAWFTGAGRQYGYTF	TRBV30	TRBJ1-2
CASSLGIANQPQHF	TRBV5-6	TRBJ1-5
CASVASGRHITHEQFF	TRBV19	TRBJ2-1
CASSQVQNIQYF	TRBV3-1	TRBJ2-4
CSVEAQNYEQYF	TRBV29-1	TRBJ2-7
CASSLEAGAAYEQYF	TRBV5-1	TRBJ2-7
CASSGQPLNTEAFF	TRBV5-1	TRBJ1-1
CASSLIPSGETQYF	TRBV3-1	TRBJ2-5
CAWSTQLAGYTDTQYF	TRBV30	TRBJ2-3
CASSLDLGTDTQYF	TRBV11-2	TRBJ2-3
CASSPRRVGEGAEAFF	TRBV4-1	TRBJ1-1
CAAGSSYNEQFF	TRBV7-8	TRBJ2-1
CASSLGLGHTSTDTQYF	TRBV12-3/TRBV12-4	TRBJ2-3
CASSLVQGYEQYF	TRBV12-3/TRBV12-4	TRBJ2-7
CASSLKAGGTAGELFF	TRBV7-8	TRBJ2-2
CAGEGASYQETQYF	TRBV29-1	TRBJ2-5
CASSDSLSYEQYF	TRBV25-1	TRBJ2-7
CASSTPGQYNEQFF	TRBV27	TRBJ2-1